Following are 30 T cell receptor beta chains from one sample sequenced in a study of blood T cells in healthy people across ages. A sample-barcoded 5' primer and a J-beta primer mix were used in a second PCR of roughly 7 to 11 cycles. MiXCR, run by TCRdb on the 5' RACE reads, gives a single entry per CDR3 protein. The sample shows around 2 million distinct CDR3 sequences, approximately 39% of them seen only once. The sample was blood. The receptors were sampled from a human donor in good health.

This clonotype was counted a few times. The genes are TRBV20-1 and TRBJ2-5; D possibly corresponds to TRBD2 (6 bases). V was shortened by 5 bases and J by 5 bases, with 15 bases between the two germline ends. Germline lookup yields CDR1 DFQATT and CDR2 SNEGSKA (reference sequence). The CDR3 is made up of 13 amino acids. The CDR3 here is CSASGTHRETQYF. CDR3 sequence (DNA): TGCAGTGCTTCCGGGACTCATAGGGAGACCCAGTACTTC.

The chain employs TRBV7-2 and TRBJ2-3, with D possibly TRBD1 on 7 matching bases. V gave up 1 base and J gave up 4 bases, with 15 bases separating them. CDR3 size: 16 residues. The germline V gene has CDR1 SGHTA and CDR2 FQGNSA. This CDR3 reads CASSLVGGPSADTQYF. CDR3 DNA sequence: TGTGCCAGCAGCTTAGTAGGGGGCCCTAGCGCAGATACGCAGTATTTT.

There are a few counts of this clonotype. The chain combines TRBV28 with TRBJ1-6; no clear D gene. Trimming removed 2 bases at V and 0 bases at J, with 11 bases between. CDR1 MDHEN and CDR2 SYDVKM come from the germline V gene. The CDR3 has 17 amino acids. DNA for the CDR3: TGTGCCAGCAGTTTACGGGCAAAATACTCCTATAATTCACCCCTCCACTTT. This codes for CASSLRAKYSYNSPLHF.

The CDR3 DNA reads TGTGCCAGCAGCTCCCCCGACTTAAGGGGGATGGACATTCAGTACTTC. Amino acid sequence: CASSSPDLRGMDIQYF. The gene calls are TRBV7-2 and TRBJ2-4, with a possible D match to TRBD1 (6 bases). V was clipped by 4 bases and J by 8 bases, with 21 bases between them. The CDR3 spans 16 residues. Germline V lookup: CDR1 SGHTA, CDR2 FQGNSA.

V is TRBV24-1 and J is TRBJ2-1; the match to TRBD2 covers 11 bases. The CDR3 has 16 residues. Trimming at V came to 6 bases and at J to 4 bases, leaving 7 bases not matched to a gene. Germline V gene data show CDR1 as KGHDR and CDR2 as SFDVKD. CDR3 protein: CATSPPGLAAYNEQFF. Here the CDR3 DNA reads TGTGCCACCAGTCCGCCGGGACTAGCGGCATACAATGAGCAGTTCTTC.

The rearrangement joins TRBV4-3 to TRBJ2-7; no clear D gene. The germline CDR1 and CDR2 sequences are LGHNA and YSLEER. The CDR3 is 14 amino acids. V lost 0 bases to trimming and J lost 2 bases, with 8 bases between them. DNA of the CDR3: TGCGCCAGCAGCCAAGATGTATCACCCTACGAGCAGTACTTC. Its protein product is CASSQDVSPYEQYF.

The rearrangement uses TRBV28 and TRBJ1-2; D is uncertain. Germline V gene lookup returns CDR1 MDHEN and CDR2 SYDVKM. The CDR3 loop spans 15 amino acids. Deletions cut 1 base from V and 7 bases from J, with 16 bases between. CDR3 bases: TGTGCCAGCAGTTTATCCCGGGAGGTTGTTAGTGGCTACACCTTC. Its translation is CASSLSREVVSGYTF.

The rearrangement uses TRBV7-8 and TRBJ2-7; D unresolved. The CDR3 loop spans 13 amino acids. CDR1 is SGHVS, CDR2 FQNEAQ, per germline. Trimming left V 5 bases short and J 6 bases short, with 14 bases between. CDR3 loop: CASSAQPRAEQYF. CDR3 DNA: TGTGCCAGCAGCGCGCAACCAAGAGCCGAGCAGTACTTC.

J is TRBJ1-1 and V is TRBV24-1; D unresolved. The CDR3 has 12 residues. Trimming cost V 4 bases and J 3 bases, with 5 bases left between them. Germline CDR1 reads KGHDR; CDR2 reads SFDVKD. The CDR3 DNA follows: TGTGCCACCAGTGAAGCGGACACTGAAGCTTTCTTT. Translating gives CATSEADTEAFF.

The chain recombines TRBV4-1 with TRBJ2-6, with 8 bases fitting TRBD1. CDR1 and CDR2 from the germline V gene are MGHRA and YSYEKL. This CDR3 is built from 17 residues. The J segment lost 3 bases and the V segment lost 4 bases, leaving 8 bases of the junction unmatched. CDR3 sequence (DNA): TGCGCCAGCAGCCTCAACCGACAGGGGAGTGGGGCCAACGTCCTGACTTTC. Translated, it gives CASSLNRQGSGANVLTF.

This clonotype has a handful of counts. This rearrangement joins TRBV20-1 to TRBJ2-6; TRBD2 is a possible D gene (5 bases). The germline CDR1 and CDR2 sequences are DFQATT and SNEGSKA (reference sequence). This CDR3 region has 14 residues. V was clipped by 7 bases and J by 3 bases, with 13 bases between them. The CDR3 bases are TGCAGTGTCGTTTCCGGGGTTGGGGCCAACGTCCTGACTTTC. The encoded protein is CSVVSGVGANVLTF.

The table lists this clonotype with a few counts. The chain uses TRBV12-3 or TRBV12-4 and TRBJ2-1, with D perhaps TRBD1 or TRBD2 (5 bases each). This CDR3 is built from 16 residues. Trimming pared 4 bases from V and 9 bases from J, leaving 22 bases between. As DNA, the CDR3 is TGTGCCAGCAGTTCCTCTAGAGAAGGGGCGAGGGGTGAGCAGTTCTTC. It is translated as CASSSSREGARGEQFF.

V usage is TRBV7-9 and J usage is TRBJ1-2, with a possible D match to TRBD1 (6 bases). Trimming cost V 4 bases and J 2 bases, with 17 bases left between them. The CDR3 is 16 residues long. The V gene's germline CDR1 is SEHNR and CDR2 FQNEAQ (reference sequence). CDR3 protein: CASSYINTQGNYGYTF. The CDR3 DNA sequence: TGTGCCAGCAGCTACATCAATACTCAGGGGAACTATGGCTACACCTTC.

This chain's CDR3 is CASSPGGGPRAKNIQYF. For the CDR3, the DNA is TGTGCCAGCAGCCCCGGTGGAGGCCCGAGAGCCAAAAACATTCAGTACTTC. J is TRBJ2-4 and V is TRBV7-4; tentatively, D is TRBD2 (5 bases). The germline V gene has CDR1 SGHVT and CDR2 SQSDAQ. This CDR3 has 17 amino acids. V lost 5 bases and J lost 0, with 17 bases in between.

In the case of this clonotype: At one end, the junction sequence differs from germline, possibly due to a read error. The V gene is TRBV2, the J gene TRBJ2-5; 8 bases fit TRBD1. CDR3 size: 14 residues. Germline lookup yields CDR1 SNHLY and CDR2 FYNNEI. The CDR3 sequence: CASKDRGRQETQYF. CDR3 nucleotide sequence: TGTGCTAGCAAAGACAGGGGCAGACAAGAGACCCAGTACTTC.

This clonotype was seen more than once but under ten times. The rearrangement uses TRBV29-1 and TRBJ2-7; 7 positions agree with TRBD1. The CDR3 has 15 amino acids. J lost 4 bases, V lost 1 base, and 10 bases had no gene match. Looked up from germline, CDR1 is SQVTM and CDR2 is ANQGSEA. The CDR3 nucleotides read TGCAGCGTTGAAGGAGGGAGACAGGGACATTACGAGCAGTACTTC. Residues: CSVEGGRQGHYEQYF.

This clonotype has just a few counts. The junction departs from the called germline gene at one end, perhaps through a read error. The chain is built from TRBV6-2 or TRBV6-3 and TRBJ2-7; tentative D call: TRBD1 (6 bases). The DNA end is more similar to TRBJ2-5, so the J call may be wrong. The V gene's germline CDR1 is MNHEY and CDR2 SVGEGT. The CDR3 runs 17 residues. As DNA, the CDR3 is TGTGCCTGCAGTTATGGACACGGGACACTAGGGATGAAGACCCAGTACTTC. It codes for CACSYGHGTLGMKTQYF.

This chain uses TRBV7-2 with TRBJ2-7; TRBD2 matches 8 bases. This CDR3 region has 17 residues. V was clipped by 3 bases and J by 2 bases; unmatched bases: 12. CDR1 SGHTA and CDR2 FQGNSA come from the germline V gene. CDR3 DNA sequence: TGTGCCAGCAGCTTTACGGCGGCTAGCGGGTTCGCCTACGAGCAGTACTTC. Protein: CASSFTAASGFAYEQYF.

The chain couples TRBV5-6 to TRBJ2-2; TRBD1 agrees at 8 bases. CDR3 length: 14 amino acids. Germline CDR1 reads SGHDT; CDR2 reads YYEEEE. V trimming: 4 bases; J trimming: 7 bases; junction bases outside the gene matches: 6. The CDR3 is CASSRQGAVGELFF. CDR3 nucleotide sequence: TGTGCCAGCAGCCGGCAGGGGGCTGTCGGGGAGCTGTTTTTT.

CDR3 in DNA: TGTGCCAGCAGTTTATGGGCGGCTAATGAGCAGTTCTTC. This translates into CASSLWAANEQFF. J is TRBJ2-1 and V is TRBV28; no clear D gene. Per germline, CDR1 MDHEN and CDR2 SYDVKM. The V and J ends lost 0 bases and 7 bases respectively, with 7 bases between them. The CDR3 is made up of 13 amino acids.

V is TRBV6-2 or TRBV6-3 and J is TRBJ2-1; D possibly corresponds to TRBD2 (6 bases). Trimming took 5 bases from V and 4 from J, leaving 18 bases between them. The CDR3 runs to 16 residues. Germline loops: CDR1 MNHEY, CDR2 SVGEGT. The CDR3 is CASSGSRDFPYNEQFF. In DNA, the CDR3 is TGTGCCAGCAGTGGTTCCCGGGACTTCCCATACAATGAGCAGTTCTTC.

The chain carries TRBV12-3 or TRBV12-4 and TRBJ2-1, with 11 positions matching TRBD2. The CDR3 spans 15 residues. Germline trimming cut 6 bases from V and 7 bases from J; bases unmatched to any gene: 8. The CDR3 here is CASRDIAGGLNEQFF. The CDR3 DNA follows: TGTGCCAGCAGAGATATAGCGGGGGGGCTAAATGAGCAGTTCTTC.

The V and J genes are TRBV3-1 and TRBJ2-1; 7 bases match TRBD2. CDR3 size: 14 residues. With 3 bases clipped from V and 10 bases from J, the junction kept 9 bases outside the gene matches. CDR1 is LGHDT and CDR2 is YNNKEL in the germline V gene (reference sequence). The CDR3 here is CASSQGALADEQFF. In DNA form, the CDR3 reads TGTGCCAGCAGCCAGGGTGCTCTAGCGGACGAGCAGTTCTTC.

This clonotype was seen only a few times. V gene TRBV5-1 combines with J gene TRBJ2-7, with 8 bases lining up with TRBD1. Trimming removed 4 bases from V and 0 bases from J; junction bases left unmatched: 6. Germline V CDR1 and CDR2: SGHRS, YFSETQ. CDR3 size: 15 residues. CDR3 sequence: CASSAGTGYSYEQYF. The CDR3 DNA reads TGCGCCAGCAGCGCCGGGACAGGATACTCCTACGAGCAGTACTTC.

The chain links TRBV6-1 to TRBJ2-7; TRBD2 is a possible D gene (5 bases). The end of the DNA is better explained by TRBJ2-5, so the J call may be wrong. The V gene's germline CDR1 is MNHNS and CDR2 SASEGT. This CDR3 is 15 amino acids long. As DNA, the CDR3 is TGTGCCAGCAGTGAAGCTGGCGCAACGGGGGAGACCCAGTACTTC. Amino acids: CASSEAGATGETQYF.

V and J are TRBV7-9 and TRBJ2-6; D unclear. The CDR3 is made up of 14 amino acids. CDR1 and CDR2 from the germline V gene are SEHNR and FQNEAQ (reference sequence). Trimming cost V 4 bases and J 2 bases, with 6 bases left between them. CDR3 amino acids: CASSSTTGANVLTF. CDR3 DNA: TGTGCCAGCAGCTCTACAACTGGGGCCAACGTCCTGACTTTC.

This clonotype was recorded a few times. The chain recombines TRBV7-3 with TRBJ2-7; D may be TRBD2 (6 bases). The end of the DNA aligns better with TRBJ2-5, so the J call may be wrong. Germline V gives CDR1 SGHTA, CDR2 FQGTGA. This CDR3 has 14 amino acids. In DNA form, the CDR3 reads TGTGCCAGCAGCTTATACGGGACTGAGGAGACCCAGTACTTC. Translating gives CASSLYGTEETQYF.

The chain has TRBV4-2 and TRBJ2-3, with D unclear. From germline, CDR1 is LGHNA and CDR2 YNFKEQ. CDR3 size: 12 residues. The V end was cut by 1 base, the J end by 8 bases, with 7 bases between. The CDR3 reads CASSQVGSTQYF. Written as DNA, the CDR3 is TGTGCCAGCAGCCAAGTAGGATCTACGCAGTATTTT.

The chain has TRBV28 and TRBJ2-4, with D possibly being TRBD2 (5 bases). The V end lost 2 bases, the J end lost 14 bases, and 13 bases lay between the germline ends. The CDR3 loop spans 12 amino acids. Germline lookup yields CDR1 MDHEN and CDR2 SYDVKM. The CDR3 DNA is TGTGCCAGCAGTTTAACTAGTCTCCCGGAGTACTTC. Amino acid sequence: CASSLTSLPEYF.

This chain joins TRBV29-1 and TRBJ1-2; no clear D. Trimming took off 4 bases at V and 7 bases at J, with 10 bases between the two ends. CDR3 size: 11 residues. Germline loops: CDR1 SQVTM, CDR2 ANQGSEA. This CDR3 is CSVVSYPGYTF. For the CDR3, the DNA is TGCAGCGTTGTTAGTTATCCTGGCTACACCTTC.